These T cell receptor beta chains were read from a single sample in a study of cytomegalovirus exposure and HLA in healthy donors. Sequencing was performed with immunoSEQ multiplex PCR; in TCRdb, only in-frame clones are kept and a portion is missing. The table has about 260,000 clones, about four fifths seen once. Sequences were obtained from PBMCs. The receptors here all came from a woman between 40 and 55 years old in good health and CMV-seropositive. Both conserved end residues are part of each CDR3. A D gene is named only where the DNA matches it firmly.

>TRBJ2-3|15|TRBV6-1|.
TGTGCCAGCAGTGAAAACGACGGGAGCACAGATACGCAGTATTTT
CASSENDGSTDTQYF
>TRBJ2-5|15|TRBV11-3|TRBD2
TGTGCCAGCAGCTTCGGGACTATCGGGACAGAGACCCAGTACTTC
CASSFGTIGTETQYF
>TRBJ2-1|16|TRBV9|TRBD2
TGTGCCAGCAGCCTTACCGGGACTACGCCGGGGAATGAGCAGTTCTTC
CASSLTGTTPGNEQFF
>TRBJ1-2|8|TRBV9|.
TGTGCCAGCAGCGTAAACTCCTTC
CASSVNSF
>TRBJ1-1|16|TRBV7-6|.
TGTGCCAGCAGCTTAATCTCCCAGGGCCTGAACACTGAAGCTTTCTTT
CASSLISQGLNTEAFF
>TRBJ2-7|14|TRBV5-1|TRBD1
TGCGCCAGCAGCCCCCGGGACAGGGGGCCCGAGCAGTACTTC
CASSPRDRGPEQYF
>TRBJ2-1|19|TRBV18|TRBD2
TGTGCCAGCTCACCATTTCAGACTAGCGGAGGAGGGAACTACAATGAGCAGTTCTTC
CASSPFQTSGGGNYNEQFF
>TRBJ1-1|15|TRBV5-6|.
TGTGCCAGCAGATTGCTGGGGGGAATGAACACTGAAGCTTTCTTT
CASRLLGGMNTEAFF
>TRBJ2-4|16|TRBV19|TRBD2
TGTGCCAGTAAGCGGGAGGGGGCCATCGGCAAAAACATTCAGTACTTC
CASKREGAIGKNIQYF
>TRBJ1-6|15|TRBV6-5|TRBD1
TGTGCCAGCAGGCGGACAGGGCTCTATAATTCACCCCTCCACTTT
CASRRTGLYNSPLHF
>TRBJ2-1|12|TRBV7-9|.
TGTGCCAGCAGCTTAGAGAGCTCTGAGCAGTTCTTC
CASSLESSEQFF
>TRBJ2-7|16|TRBV7-9|TRBD2
TGTGCCAGCAGCTCAGGGGGACTAGCGGGCATCTACGAGCAGTACTTC
CASSSGGLAGIYEQYF
>TRBJ2-2|15|TRBV2|TRBD1
TGTGCCAGCAGCATACAGGGGTTCGACACCGGGGAGCTGTTTTTT
CASSIQGFDTGELFF
>TRBJ1-2|14|TRBV18|.
TGTGCCAGCTCACCACCTGCGACGGGCTATGGCTACACCTTC
CASSPPATGYGYTF
>TRBJ1-2|15|TRBV11-3|TRBD1
TGTGCCAGCAGCTCCCCCGGGACAGGGGACTATGGCTACACCTTC
CASSSPGTGDYGYTF
>TRBJ1-1|17|TRBV6-1|.
TGTGCCAGCAGTGAAGTACAGGGTTGGATGATGAACACTGAAGCTTTCTTT
CASSEVQGWMMNTEAFF